The subject of this entry is one T cell receptor beta chain. What it binds is not known. Exclusion of a patient followed from autoimmune disease history or systemic immunosuppression. V lost 6 bases to trimming and J lost 4 bases; unmatched junction nucleotides: 4. The CDR3 sequence is 13 residues long. Looked up from germline, CDR1 is SGHVS and CDR2 is FQNEAQ. The source of the sample is a study of OX40 agonist ivuxolimab in advanced cancers. Study conclusions and caveats: Averaged across samples, CD8+ T cells carried more expanded clones than CD4+ did. The study observed clonal expansion of CD4+ and CD8+ blood T cells by week 6 at 0.1 to 3.0 mg/kg.

Profiling relied on immunoSEQ multiplex PCR, and the TCRdb table lists in-frame clones only, not all of them. The table includes fewer than 40,000 clones, 60% to 80% detected once. This clonotype originated in an adult with an advanced solid tumor such as melanoma, head and neck, liver or kidney cancer. V is TRBV7-8 and J is TRBJ1-1; 8 bases are shared with TRBD1. This specimen was CD4+ or CD8+ T cells sorted from blood, taken in a trial of the OX40 agonist ivuxolimab. The CDR3 DNA is TGTGCCAGCAGTTTAACAGGGGGCACTGAAGCTTTCTTT. As protein: CASSLTGGTEAFF. Looking up the rest from reference TRBV7-8 and TRBJ1-1 gives the full variable domain: GAGVSQSPRYKVAKRGQDVALRCDPISGHVSLFWYQQALGQGPEFLTYFQNEAQLDKSGLPSDRFFAERPEGSVSTLKIQRTQQEDSAVYLCASSLTGGTEAFFGQGTRLTVV.